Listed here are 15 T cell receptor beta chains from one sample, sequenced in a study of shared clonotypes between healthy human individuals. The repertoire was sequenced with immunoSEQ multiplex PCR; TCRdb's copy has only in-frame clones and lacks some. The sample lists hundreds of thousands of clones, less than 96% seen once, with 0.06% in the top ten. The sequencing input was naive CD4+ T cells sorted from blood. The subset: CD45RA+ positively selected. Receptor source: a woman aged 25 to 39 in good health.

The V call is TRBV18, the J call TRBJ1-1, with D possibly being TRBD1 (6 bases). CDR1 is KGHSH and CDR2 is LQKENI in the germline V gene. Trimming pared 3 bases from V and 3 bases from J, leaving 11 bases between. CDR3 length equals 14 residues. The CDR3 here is CASSPTGIDTEAFF. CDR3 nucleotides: TGTGCCAGCTCACCTACAGGGATAGACACTGAAGCTTTCTTT.

The CDR3 spells CAISESGTGGTAFF. The CDR3 bases are TGTGCCATCAGTGAGTCCGGGACAGGGGGGACGGCTTTCTTT. The chain is built from TRBV10-3 and TRBJ1-1; 11 nucleotides agree with TRBD1. The CDR3 is 14 residues long. The ends lost 0 bases at V and 11 bases at J; junction bases unmatched: 5. In germline, CDR1 is ENHRY, CDR2 SYGVKD.

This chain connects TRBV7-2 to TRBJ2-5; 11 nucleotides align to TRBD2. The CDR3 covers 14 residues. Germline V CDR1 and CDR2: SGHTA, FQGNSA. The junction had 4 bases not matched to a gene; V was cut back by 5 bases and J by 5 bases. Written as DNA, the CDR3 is TGTGCCAGCAGCCCGGGACTAGCGGTGGAGACCCAGTACTTC. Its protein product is CASSPGLAVETQYF.

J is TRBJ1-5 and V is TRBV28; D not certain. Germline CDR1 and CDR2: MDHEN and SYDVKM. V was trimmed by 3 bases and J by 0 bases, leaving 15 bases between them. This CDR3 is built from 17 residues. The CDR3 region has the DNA TGTGCCAGCAGTTTCGTATATTTGGTGTATAGCAATCAGCCCCAGCATTTT. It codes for CASSFVYLVYSNQPQHF.

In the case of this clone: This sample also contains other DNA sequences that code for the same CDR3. This CDR3 is CASSLGLASYNEQFF. CDR3 DNA sequence: TGCGCCAGCAGCTTGGGACTAGCATCTTACAATGAGCAGTTCTTC. The genes are TRBV5-1 and TRBJ2-1; the match to TRBD2 covers 7 bases. CDR3 length: 15 amino acids. V was clipped by 0 bases and J by 4 bases; unmatched bases: 4. Germline CDR1 and CDR2: SGHRS and YFSETQ.

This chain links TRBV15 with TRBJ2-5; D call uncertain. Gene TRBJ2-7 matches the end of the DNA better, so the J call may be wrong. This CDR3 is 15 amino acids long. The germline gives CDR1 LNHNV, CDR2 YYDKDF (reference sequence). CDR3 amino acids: CATSRSRGREYEQYF. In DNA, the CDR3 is TGTGCCACCAGCAGATCCCGAGGTAGGGAATACGAGCAGTACTTC.

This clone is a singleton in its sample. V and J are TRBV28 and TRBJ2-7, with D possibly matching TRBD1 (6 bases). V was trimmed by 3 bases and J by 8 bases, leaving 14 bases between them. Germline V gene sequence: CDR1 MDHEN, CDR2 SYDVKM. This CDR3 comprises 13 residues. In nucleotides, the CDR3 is TGTGCCAGCAGTTTCCGACAGTGGGGGCAGCAGTACTTC. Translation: CASSFRQWGQQYF.

The DNA of the CDR3 is TGTGCCAGCAGCTTGGCTACGCGGACAGATTCTGACACCGGGGAGCTGTTTTTT. It specifies CASSLATRTDSDTGELFF. The V and J genes are TRBV5-4 and TRBJ2-2; D possibly corresponds to TRBD1 (6 bases). The CDR3 sequence is 18 residues long. Germline V gives CDR1 SGHNT, CDR2 YYREEE (reference sequence). V was shortened by 0 bases and J by 3 bases, with 18 bases between the two germline ends.

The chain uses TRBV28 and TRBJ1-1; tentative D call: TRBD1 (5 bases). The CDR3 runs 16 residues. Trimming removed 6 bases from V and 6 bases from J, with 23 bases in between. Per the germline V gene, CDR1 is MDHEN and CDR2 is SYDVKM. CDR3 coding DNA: TGTGCCAGCAGGACTTATGGGAGGGGTCGGGGCGCTGAAGCTTTCTTT. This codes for CASRTYGRGRGAEAFF.

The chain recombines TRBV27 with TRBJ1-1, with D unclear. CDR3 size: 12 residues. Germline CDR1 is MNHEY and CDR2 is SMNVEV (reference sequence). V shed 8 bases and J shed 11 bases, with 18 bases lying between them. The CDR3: CASGGGRREAFF. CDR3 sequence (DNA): TGTGCCAGCGGCGGCGGACGACGAGAGGCTTTCTTT.

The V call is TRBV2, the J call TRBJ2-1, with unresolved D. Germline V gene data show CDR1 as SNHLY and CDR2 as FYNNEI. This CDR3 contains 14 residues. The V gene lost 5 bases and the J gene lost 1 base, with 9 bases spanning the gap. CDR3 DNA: TGTGCCAGCAGTCAGGCCGCTTCCTACAATGAGCAGTTCTTC. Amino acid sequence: CASSQAASYNEQFF.

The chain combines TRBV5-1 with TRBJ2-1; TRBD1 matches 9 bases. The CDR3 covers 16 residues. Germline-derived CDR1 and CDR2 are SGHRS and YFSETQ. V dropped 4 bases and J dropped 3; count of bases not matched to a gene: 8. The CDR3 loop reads CASSADRGRNYNEQFF. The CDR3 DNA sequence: TGCGCCAGCAGCGCGGACAGGGGTAGGAACTACAATGAGCAGTTCTTC.

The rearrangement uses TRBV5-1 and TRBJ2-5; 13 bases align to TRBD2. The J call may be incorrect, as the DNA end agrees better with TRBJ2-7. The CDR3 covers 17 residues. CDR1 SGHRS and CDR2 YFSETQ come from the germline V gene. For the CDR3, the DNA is TGCGCCAGCAGCACACCCGGACTAGCGGGAGCCCCCTACGAGCAGTACTTC. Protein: CASSTPGLAGAPYEQYF.

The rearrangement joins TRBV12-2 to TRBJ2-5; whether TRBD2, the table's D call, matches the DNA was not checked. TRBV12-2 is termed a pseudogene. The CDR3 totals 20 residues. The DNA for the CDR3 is TGTGCAAGTCGCGCCTTGACTAGCGGGAGGACCCGAATGTCCCAAGAGACCCAGTACTTC. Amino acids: CASRALTSGRTRMSQETQYF.

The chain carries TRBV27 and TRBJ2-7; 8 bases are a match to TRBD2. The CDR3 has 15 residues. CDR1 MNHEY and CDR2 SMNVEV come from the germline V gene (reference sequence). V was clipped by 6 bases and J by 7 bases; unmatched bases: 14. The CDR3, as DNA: TGTGCCAGCAGACCACGGGGGGGCTTGGCTCTGGAGCAGTACTTC. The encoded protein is CASRPRGGLALEQYF.